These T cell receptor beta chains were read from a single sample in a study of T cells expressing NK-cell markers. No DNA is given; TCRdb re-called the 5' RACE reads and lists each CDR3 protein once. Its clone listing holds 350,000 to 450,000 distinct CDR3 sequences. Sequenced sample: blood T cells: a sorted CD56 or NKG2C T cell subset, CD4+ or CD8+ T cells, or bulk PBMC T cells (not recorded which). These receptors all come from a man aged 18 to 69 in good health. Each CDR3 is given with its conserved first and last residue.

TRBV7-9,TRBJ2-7,CASSTPGPIAAQEQYF
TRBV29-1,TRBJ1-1,CSVEPRTGGKNTEAFF
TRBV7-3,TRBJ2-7,CASSLSTRGISYEQYF
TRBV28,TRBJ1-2,CASSSTIGQGGGYGYTF
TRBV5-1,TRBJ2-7,CASSLALGQGRGEQYF
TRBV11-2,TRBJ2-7,CASSTGQESSYEQYF
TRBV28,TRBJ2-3,CASLKGGTDTQYF
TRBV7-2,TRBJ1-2,CASSSPSRYRDGTTNYGYTF
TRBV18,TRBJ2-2,CASSPTQGRSTGELFF
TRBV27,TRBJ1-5,CASSLRGFNQPQHF
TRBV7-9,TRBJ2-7,CASSFPRGAGGLDEQYF
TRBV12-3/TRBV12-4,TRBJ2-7,CASSLLAGVNEQYF
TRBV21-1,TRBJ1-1,CASSNLNGKPNTEAFF
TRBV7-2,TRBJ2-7,CASSLVEGPASF
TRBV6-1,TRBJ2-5,CASMVGYGETQYF
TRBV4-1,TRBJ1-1,CASSLLTELGTEAFF
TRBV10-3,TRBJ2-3,CATLTRKNTDTQYF
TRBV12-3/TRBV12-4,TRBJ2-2,CASSWGGAGTPGSCFF
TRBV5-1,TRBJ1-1,CASRTSRNTEAFF
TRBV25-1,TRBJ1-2,CASSSGRVNYGYTF
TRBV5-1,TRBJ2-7,CASSGPGLVGYEQYF
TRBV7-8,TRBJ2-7,CASSGLLGSYEQYF
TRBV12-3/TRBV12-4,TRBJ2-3,CASSYSAQGPSTDTQYF
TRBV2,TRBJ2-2,CASSGQIVTGELFF
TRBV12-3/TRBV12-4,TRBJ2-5,CASTSGTGRSRETQYF
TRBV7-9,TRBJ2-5,CASSFPTGAETQYF
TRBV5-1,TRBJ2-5,CASSRQPRAAETQYF
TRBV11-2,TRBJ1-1,CASSPGYRNTEAFF
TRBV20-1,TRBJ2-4,CSARPGVANIQYF
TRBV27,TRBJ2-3,CASSHSRPSTDTQYF
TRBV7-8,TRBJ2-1,CASSLHRGLYNEQFF
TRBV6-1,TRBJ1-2,CASSGSGSYGYTF
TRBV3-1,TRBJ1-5,CASSFRPGRHF
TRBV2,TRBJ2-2,CASKGSSLNTGELFF
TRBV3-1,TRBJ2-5,CASSRSGGVETQYF
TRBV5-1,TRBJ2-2,CASSALPGPGTGELFF
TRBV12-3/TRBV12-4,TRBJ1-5,CASSLNGLLAQHF
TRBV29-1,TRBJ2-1,CSVSGLSYNEQFF
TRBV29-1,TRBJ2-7,CSAKKQGWNSYEQYF
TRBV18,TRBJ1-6,CASSAGLPNNSPLHF
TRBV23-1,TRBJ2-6,CASRMGTGNDSGANVLTF
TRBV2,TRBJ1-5,CASTTEVGNQPQHF
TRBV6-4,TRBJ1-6,CASSGAAAGSPLHF
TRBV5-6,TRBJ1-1,CASSFFTWGRNTEAFF
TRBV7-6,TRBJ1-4,CASSFSVIGHEKLFF
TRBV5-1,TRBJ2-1,CASSPGGTSINEQFF
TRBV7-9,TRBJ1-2,CASSLAPTGGGYTF
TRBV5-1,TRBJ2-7,CASSLDTGRGEQYF
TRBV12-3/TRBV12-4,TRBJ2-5,CASSFLAPWETQYF
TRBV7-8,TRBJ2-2,CASSWGLLDTGELFF
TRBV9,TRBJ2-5,CASSVVVSPQETQYF
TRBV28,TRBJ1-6,CASSLRDRGASPLHF
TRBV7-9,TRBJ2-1,CASRSGGANEQFF
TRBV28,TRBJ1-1,CASSSGGRQRAFF
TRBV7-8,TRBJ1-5,CASSLGETGNQPQHF
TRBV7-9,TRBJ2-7,CASSSNPQGDEQYF
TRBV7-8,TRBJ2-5,CASSLNREVRETQYF
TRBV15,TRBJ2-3,CATSTLAGGPLSTDTQYF